This T cell receptor beta chain was retrieved from a study of CD8 T cells in ankylosing spondylitis. TCRdb fed the 5' RACE reads into MiXCR, producing one record per CDR3 protein. The sample has hundreds of thousands of distinct CDR3 sequences; more than 9.5% are singletons. V was trimmed by 4 bases and J by 2 bases, leaving 14 bases between them. CDR3 size: 15 residues. CDR1 and CDR2 (germline): LGHNA, YNFKEQ. In the case of this clonotype: As yet, its antigen is unknown.

Notes on the study in general: A motif in TCR beta, a set of eight or nine highly homologous variants, appeared characteristic of ankylosing spondylitis blood.

The source of this sequence is a male donor with ankylosing spondylitis. The sample taken for sequencing was blood, either unsorted or a sorted T cell fraction (not recorded which). The rearrangement links TRBV4-2 to TRBJ2-5; the D gene is possibly TRBD2 (5 bases). As DNA, the CDR3 is TGTGCCAGCAGCCTAAGCGGAAGCGAACAAGAGACCCAGTACTTC. This translates into CASSLSGSEQETQYF.